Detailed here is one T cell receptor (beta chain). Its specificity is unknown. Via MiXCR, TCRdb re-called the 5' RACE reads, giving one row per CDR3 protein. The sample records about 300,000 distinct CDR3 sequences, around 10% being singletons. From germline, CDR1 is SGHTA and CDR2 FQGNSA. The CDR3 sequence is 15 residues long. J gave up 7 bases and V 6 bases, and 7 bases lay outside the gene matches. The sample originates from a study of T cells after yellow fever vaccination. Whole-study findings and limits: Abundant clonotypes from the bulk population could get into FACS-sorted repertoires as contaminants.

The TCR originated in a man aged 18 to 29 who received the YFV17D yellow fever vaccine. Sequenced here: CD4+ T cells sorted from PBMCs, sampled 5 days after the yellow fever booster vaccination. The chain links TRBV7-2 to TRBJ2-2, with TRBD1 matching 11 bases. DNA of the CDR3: TGTGCCAGCAGTTGGGACAGGGGGTCGGGCGGGGAGCTGTTTTTT. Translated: CASSWDRGSGGELFF.